Below, one TCR beta chain is given with its context. Its target is unknown. Cycle 7 day 1, cycle 4 day 1, and baseline were the timepoints at which blood was sampled. This record belongs to a study of OX40 agonist ivuxolimab in advanced cancers. Findings of the study overall: Low clonal expansion, among the lowest seen, marked partial responders at 0.1-3.0 mg/kg. On average, a greater number of expanded clones characterised CD8+ T cells relative to CD4+.

V lost 1 base and J lost 5; bases outside the gene matches: 5. Germline V lookup: CDR1 LGHNA, CDR2 YNFKEQ. The CDR3 contains 15 residues. Data came from immunoSEQ multiplex PCR; TCRdb stores just in-frame clones and leaves some out. Among 100,000 to 110,000 clones listed, around 90% were seen once. The TCR comes from an adult with an advanced solid tumor such as melanoma, head and neck, liver or kidney cancer. The chain joins TRBV4-2 to TRBJ2-5, with 9 bases identical to TRBD1. The source was CD4+ or CD8+ T cells sorted from blood, collected in a trial of the OX40 agonist ivuxolimab. As DNA, the CDR3 is TGTGCCAGCAGCCAAGGTGGACAGGGGATGGAGACCCAGTACTTC. Residues: CASSQGGQGMETQYF.